Listed here are 8 T cell receptor beta chains from one sample, sequenced in a study of regulatory T cells in long-lasting Graves disease. Sample time point: persistent/refractory GD, antithyroid drugs over 5 years with positive TRAb. PBMCs provided the RNA from which the TCR library was made. TCR beta libraries were built with iRepertoire HTBI primers and Arm-PCR of CDR3 regions. TCRdb ran MiXCR on the multiplex PCR reads and lists one entry per CDR3 protein. Found here are some 430,000 distinct CDR3 sequences, roughly 21% of them singletons; the top ten hold about 6.6%. The sequencing here drew on peripheral blood mononuclear cells (PBMCs), taken when the disease was refractory, from a patient treated with antithyroid drugs. The receptor source for this set is a female donor with Graves disease.

This clonotype has only one observation. This chain links TRBV7-9 with TRBJ2-6, with TRBD2 matching over 12 bases. Germline-derived CDR1 and CDR2 are SEHNR and FQNEAQ (reference sequence). This CDR3 has 19 residues. Trimming at V came to 4 bases and at J to 0 bases, leaving 7 bases not matched to a gene. Here the CDR3 reads CASSSVETSGSSGANVLTF. The DNA of the CDR3 is TGTGCCAGCAGCTCCGTGGAGACTAGCGGGAGCTCTGGGGCCAACGTCCTGACTTTC.

Regarding this clonotype: One junction end does not reproduce the germline sequence, and a read error may be involved. V gene TRBV12-3 or TRBV12-4 combines with J gene TRBJ2-5; no definite D call. This CDR3 spans 14 amino acids. The CDR3 spells CVSSLRRDKETQYF. The CDR3 nucleotides read TGTGTCAGCAGTCTCAGGAGAGACAAAGAGACCCAGTACTTC.

With respect to this clonotype: This may be a read error: a much more frequent sequence differs by one nucleotide. The rearrangement joins TRBV7-2 to TRBJ1-1; D may be TRBD1 (5 bases). Germline assignment: CDR1 SGHTA and CDR2 FQGNSA. Trimming pared 1 base from V and 3 bases from J, leaving 15 bases between. CDR3 size: 16 residues. The CDR3 sequence: CASSLGGKGLHTEAFF. CDR3 sequence (DNA): TGTGCCAGCAGCTTAGGGGGCAAGGGGCTACACACTGAAGCTTTCTTT.

The chain uses TRBV28 and TRBJ1-1, with TRBD1 matching over 7 bases. CDR1 is MDHEN and CDR2 is SYDVKM in the germline V gene. The V and J ends lost 6 bases and 6 bases, in that order; junction bases with no gene match: 4. CDR3 size: 12 residues. The CDR3 region has the DNA TGTGCCAGCAGGGTTGACAGGGCTGAAGCTTTCTTT. Its protein product is CASRVDRAEAFF.

The CDR3 loop is CASSYWEDGTEAFF. As DNA, the CDR3 is TGTGCCAGCAGTTACTGGGAAGATGGCACTGAAGCTTTCTTT. The chain recombines TRBV6-2 or TRBV6-3 with TRBJ1-1; D not certain. Germline CDR1 reads MNHEY; CDR2 reads SVGEGT. V dropped 1 base and J dropped 4 bases, with 10 bases sitting between them. This CDR3 has 14 residues.

The chain uses TRBV7-9 and TRBJ1-1, with D possibly matching TRBD1 (5 bases). The germline V gene has CDR1 SEHNR and CDR2 FQNEAQ (reference sequence). This CDR3 comprises 15 residues. Trimming pared 2 bases from V and 4 bases from J, leaving 14 bases between. CDR3 sequence (DNA): TGTGCCAGCAGCTTATCTGTCAGGGTGGGCACTGAAGCTTTCTTT. The encoded protein is CASSLSVRVGTEAFF.

This clonotype was seen many times. The chain is built from TRBV28 and TRBJ2-7, with TRBD2 identical over 9 bases. Losses at the gene ends were 3 bases for V and 6 bases for J; bases not matched to a gene: 9. CDR1 and CDR2 from the germline V gene are MDHEN and SYDVKM. This CDR3 contains 15 residues. CDR3 loop: CASSFRGRAYFEQYF. The DNA for the CDR3 is TGTGCCAGCAGTTTTCGCGGGAGGGCTTACTTCGAGCAGTACTTC.

This clonotype was detected a few times. The rearrangement joins TRBV3-1 to TRBJ1-2; unclear D gene. Germline V gene data show CDR1 as LGHDT and CDR2 as YNNKEL (reference sequence). The CDR3 length is 15 residues. The V gene lost 0 bases and the J gene lost 4 bases, with 12 bases spanning the gap. CDR3 residues: CASSQEALGSYGYTF. CDR3 in DNA: TGTGCCAGCAGCCAAGAAGCCCTCGGGAGCTATGGCTACACCTTC. Supplemented by reference TRBV3-1 and TRBJ1-2, the full variable domain reads DTAVSQTPKYLVTQMGNDKSIKCEQNLGHDTMYWYKQDSKKFLKIMFSYNNKELIINETVPNRFSPKSPDKAHLNLHINSLELGDSAVYFCASSQEALGSYGYTFGSGTRLTVV.